Listed here is a single TCR beta chain. Its cognate antigen is unknown. Vbeta (60) and Jbeta (13) primers were used in the PCR. TCRdb's copy holds only in-frame clones and misses some; the assay was immunoSEQ multiplex PCR. The specimen's table records around 70,000 clones. The sample is drawn from a study of cytomegalovirus exposure and HLA in healthy donors. Study-level information: Previous work identified 95 million to 140 million unique TCR beta sequences from 200 million or so T cells. Study-level results: Sequencing depth roughly uniform across donors was assumed in presence/absence analyses. TCR beta sequences numbering under 20,000 were associated with HLA alleles at 0.05 false discovery rate in a later analysis. In a later analysis, common viral pathogens appeared linked to several of the most significant clusters.

The length of the CDR3 is 14 residues. CDR1 is LNHDA and CDR2 is SQIVND in the germline V gene (reference sequence). V lost 5 bases, J lost 3 bases, and 6 bases stayed unmatched. The chain couples TRBV19 to TRBJ1-1, with 7 bases lining up with TRBD1. Sequenced sample: PBMCs. The TCR comes from a female donor in good health and CMV-seropositive. The CDR3 nucleotides are TGTGCCAGTAGTCCCCGCCAGGGGGACACTGAAGCTTTCTTT. Translated, it gives CASSPRQGDTEAFF.